This TCR beta chain was sequenced for a study of control samples from healthy donors and cancer patients. Germline V gene sequence: CDR1 MNHEY, CDR2 SVGAGI. V gave up 0 bases and J gave up 2 bases, with 6 bases separating them. This CDR3 has 14 residues. Clones were read by immunoSEQ multiplex PCR, and TCRdb kept only the in-frame ones, dropping some. The sample has about 74,000 clones, around nine tenths seen once. The sequenced sample consisted of blood. V is TRBV6-5 and J is TRBJ2-3; no firm D call. This TCR derives from a woman in her forties or fifties in good health. In DNA, the CDR3 is TGTGCCAGCAGTTACTCTGGCTTCACAGATACGCAGTATTTT. It is translated as CASSYSGFTDTQYF.